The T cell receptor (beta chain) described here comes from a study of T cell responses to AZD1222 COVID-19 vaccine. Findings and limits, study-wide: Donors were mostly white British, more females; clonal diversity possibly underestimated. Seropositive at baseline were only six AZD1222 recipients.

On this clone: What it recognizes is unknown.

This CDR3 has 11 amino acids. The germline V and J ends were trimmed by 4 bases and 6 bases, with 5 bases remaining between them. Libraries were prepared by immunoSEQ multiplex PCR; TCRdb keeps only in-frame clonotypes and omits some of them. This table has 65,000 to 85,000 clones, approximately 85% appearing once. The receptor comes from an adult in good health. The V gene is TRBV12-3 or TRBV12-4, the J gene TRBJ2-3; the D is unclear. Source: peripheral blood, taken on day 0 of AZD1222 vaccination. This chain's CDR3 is CASSSADTQYF. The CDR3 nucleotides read TGTGCCAGCAGTTCTGCGGATACGCAGTATTTT.